Following are 20 T cell receptor beta chains from one sample sequenced in a study of human T cells and chemical hapten exposure. Time point defined: patch test 1, 2 weeks after DPC sensitization. As for treatment: therapeutic diphenylcyclopropenone sensitization with weekly scalp DPC. TCRdb redid the calling of the RACE reads with MiXCR, one entry per CDR3 protein. The table lists 75,000 to 100,000 distinct CDR3 sequences, 12% of them singletons. Sample: whole blood, taken in connection with sensitization to the hapten diphenylcyclopropenone (DPC). These receptors originate from a woman aged 55-75 years with alopecia areata. Some clones in this sample may be carry-over from other donors' samples.

This clonotype was detected ten times or more. This sequence joins TRBV18 and TRBJ2-3, with a tentative D call TRBD2 (6 bases). The CDR3 is 14 residues long. With 6 bases removed from V and 1 base from J, the gap between germline ends came to 11 bases. Germline CDR1 reads KGHSH; CDR2 reads LQKENI. The DNA for the CDR3 is TGTGCCAGCTCCTCTGGAGGGGGCACAGATACGCAGTATTTT. This sequence encodes CASSSGGGTDTQYF.

This chain links TRBV4-1 with TRBJ2-2; D not resolved. In germline, CDR1 is MGHRA, CDR2 YSYEKL. CDR3 length equals 14 residues. The V end lost 1 base, the J end lost 4 bases, and 7 bases lay between the germline ends. CDR3: CASSQAGITGELFF. The CDR3 region has the DNA TGCGCCAGCAGCCAAGCGGGTATCACCGGGGAGCTGTTTTTT.

There are a few counts of this clonotype. The chain is built from TRBV12-3 or TRBV12-4 and TRBJ2-2; possible D gene TRBD1, 5 bases. V lost 1 base and J lost 6, with 12 bases in between. The CDR3 totals 15 residues. Here the CDR3 reads CASSLGQGRAGELFF. CDR3 bases: TGTGCCAGCAGTTTAGGCCAGGGTAGGGCCGGGGAGCTGTTTTTT.

This clonotype was picked up a small number of times. The chain links TRBV7-9 to TRBJ2-7, with 9 positions matching TRBD1. Germline CDR1 is SEHNR and CDR2 is FQNEAQ (reference sequence). Trimming took 6 bases from V and 5 from J; bases not matched to a gene: 8. CDR3 length: 14 amino acids. In nucleotides, the CDR3 is TGTGCCAGCAGTTCGGACAGGGGAATGGACGAGCAGTACTTC. Protein product: CASSSDRGMDEQYF.

This chain uses TRBV11-2 with TRBJ2-5, with unresolved D. The CDR3 runs to 16 residues. Per germline, CDR1 SGHAT and CDR2 FQNNGV. Trimming took 4 bases from V and 4 from J, leaving 19 bases between them. The CDR3 bases are TGTGCCAGCAGCTCCCGGACGCGTTTAACGAGAGAGACCCAGTACTTC. Its translation: CASSSRTRLTRETQYF.

This sequence joins TRBV6-1 and TRBJ1-6, with D unresolved. Germline CDR1 is MNHNS and CDR2 is SASEGT. With 2 bases removed from V and 7 bases from J, the gap between germline ends came to 12 bases. The CDR3 is 15 residues long. The CDR3, as DNA: TGTGCCAGCAGTGAATTAGAGGGTTTCAATTCACCCCTCCACTTT. It is translated as CASSELEGFNSPLHF.

This clonotype was found a few times. In DNA, the CDR3 is TGTGCCAGCTCACCCGGGGACAGGGGGCTGAACACTGAAGCTTTCTTT. Its translation is CASSPGDRGLNTEAFF. The chain joins TRBV18 to TRBJ1-1; 12 positions match TRBD1. CDR1 and CDR2 from the germline V gene are KGHSH and LQKENI. Trimming took 3 bases from V and 0 from J; bases not matched to a gene: 2. The length of the CDR3 is 16 residues.

This clonotype was recorded many times. The genes are TRBV11-2 and TRBJ1-2; 7 bases align to TRBD1. CDR3 length: 17 amino acids. Trimming removed 5 bases from V and 7 bases from J; junction bases left unmatched: 19. The germline V gene has CDR1 SGHAT and CDR2 FQNNGV. CDR3: CASSRLGAGAGGGGYTF. The DNA of the CDR3 is TGTGCCAGCAGCCGCCTCGGCGCGGGGGCAGGGGGAGGTGGCTACACCTTC.

This clonotype was counted a few times. V and J are TRBV10-3 and TRBJ1-1; tentative D call: TRBD1 (5 bases). Germline V lookup: CDR1 ENHRY, CDR2 SYGVKD. Trimming pared 10 bases from V and 0 bases from J, leaving 15 bases between. CDR3 size: 14 residues. The CDR3 loop is CATRQTNMNTEAFF. CDR3 in DNA: TGTGCCACCCGACAGACGAACATGAACACTGAAGCTTTCTTT.

This clonotype was counted ten times or more. CDR3 in amino acids: CASSSRLAGSTDTQYF. DNA for the CDR3: TGTGCCAGCAGCTCCCGACTAGCGGGAAGCACAGATACGCAGTATTTT. The rearrangement uses TRBV7-2 and TRBJ2-3; 11 bases line up with TRBD2. CDR1 is SGHTA, CDR2 FQGNSA, per germline. Unmatched junction bases numbered 3, after V lost 4 bases and J lost 0 bases. The CDR3 spans 16 residues.

In this sample, this clonotype turned up many times. The chain carries TRBV18 and TRBJ1-5, with a weak D call TRBD1 (5 bases). The ends were cut back, 4 bases at V and 9 bases at J, with 16 bases in the middle. Germline V gene lookup returns CDR1 KGHSH and CDR2 LQKENI. This CDR3 has 14 amino acids. CDR3 DNA: TGTGCCAGCTCACGGGACGCGAACCTCTCGCCCCAGCATTTT. It codes for CASSRDANLSPQHF.

This clonotype has ten or more counts. V gene TRBV12-5 combines with J gene TRBJ1-4; D call uncertain. Trimming took off 1 base at V and 2 bases at J, with 8 bases between the two ends. The CDR3 has 15 amino acids. Per the germline V gene, CDR1 is LGHNT and CDR2 is FRNRAP. In DNA, the CDR3 is TGTGCTAGTGGTTTGGGGGATTCCACTAATGAAAAACTGTTTTTT. Translated: CASGLGDSTNEKLFF.

In its sample, this clonotype was seen many times. The rearrangement uses TRBV11-2 and TRBJ1-1; D remains ambiguous. The CDR3 totals 15 residues. CDR1 and CDR2 from the germline V gene are SGHAT and FQNNGV. Trimming shortened V by 3 bases and J by 0 bases, and 11 bases separated the two germline ends. CDR3 amino acids: CASSFRVQLNTEAFF. The CDR3, as DNA: TGTGCCAGCAGCTTCCGTGTACAACTGAACACTGAAGCTTTCTTT.

The chain uses TRBV29-1 and TRBJ2-1; no firm D call. The germline CDR1 and CDR2 sequences are SQVTM and ANQGSEA. This CDR3 comprises 12 residues. Trimming pared 2 bases from V and 6 bases from J, leaving 8 bases between. CDR3 protein: CSVEKPSNEQFF. Here the CDR3 DNA reads TGCAGCGTTGAAAAACCAAGCAATGAGCAGTTCTTC.

Many counts were recorded for this clonotype. The V call is TRBV7-8, the J call TRBJ1-1, with D perhaps matching TRBD1 (6 bases). Germline V lookup: CDR1 SGHVS, CDR2 FQNEAQ. V lost 4 bases and J 0 bases, leaving 12 bases between the germline ends. CDR3 length equals 15 residues. The CDR3 coding sequence is TGTGCCAGCAGCTCGGGGGCGGGCCTGAACACTGAAGCTTTCTTT. Translated: CASSSGAGLNTEAFF.

This clonotype was seen a few times. The chain couples TRBV7-8 to TRBJ2-7; 8 positions agree with TRBD1. Trimming removed 1 base from V and 3 bases from J; junction bases left unmatched: 2. CDR3 length equals 14 residues. Per the germline V gene, CDR1 is SGHVS and CDR2 is FQNEAQ. The CDR3 loop is CASSLVGQDYEQYF. CDR3 coding DNA: TGTGCCAGCAGCTTAGTGGGACAGGACTACGAGCAGTACTTC.

The chain carries TRBV9 and TRBJ2-7; no clear D gene. The CDR3 runs 10 residues. Germline lookup yields CDR1 SGDLS and CDR2 YYNGEE. Between the trimmed V and J ends, which lost 10 bases and 7 bases, there was a span of 12 bases. CDR3 DNA sequence: TGTGCCGGGCGGTGGGGAGAGCAGTACTTC. It encodes CAGRWGEQYF.

This clonotype came up many times. This chain joins TRBV5-8 and TRBJ1-5; D not certain. Germline V gene data show CDR1 as SGHTS and CDR2 as YDEGEE. The CDR3 is made up of 11 amino acids. Trimming cost V 1 base and J 7 bases, with 3 bases left between them. The CDR3 is CASSLRQPQHF. The CDR3 region has the DNA TGTGCCAGCAGCTTGAGGCAGCCCCAGCATTTT.

J is TRBJ1-4 and V is TRBV12-3 or TRBV12-4, with TRBD1 identical over 8 bases. V was clipped by 3 bases and J by 3 bases; unmatched bases: 3. This CDR3 region has 15 residues. CDR3 loop: CASSFGQGANEKLFF. CDR3 DNA sequence: TGTGCCAGCAGTTTTGGACAGGGCGCTAATGAAAAACTGTTTTTT.

In nucleotides, the CDR3 is TGTGCCATCAGTGAGAGACTCAGACAGGGTGGTGGCTACACCTTC. This gives the protein CAISERLRQGGGYTF. J is TRBJ1-2 and V is TRBV10-3, with 7 bases fitting TRBD1. The V gene's germline CDR1 is ENHRY and CDR2 SYGVKD. V shed 2 bases, J shed 7 bases, and the junction held 10 bases outside the gene matches. CDR3 length: 15 residues.